Shown below are 27 T cell receptor beta chains from a single sample sequenced in a study of cytotoxic CD8 clonotypes in ibrutinib-treated CLL. Profiling relied on immunoSEQ multiplex PCR, and the TCRdb table lists in-frame clones only, not all of them. Of about 140,000 clones in the sample, 80% are singletons; the top ten hold 6.5% to 8%. The sequences come from PBMCs, collected after 36 months of ibrutinib treatment. These receptors were obtained from a human donor with chronic lymphocytic leukemia.

This chain connects TRBV15 to TRBJ1-5, with D hard to call. Germline V lookup: CDR1 LNHNV, CDR2 YYDKDF (reference sequence). The CDR3 totals 12 residues. The ends were cut back, 0 bases at V and 11 bases at J, with 8 bases in the middle. The CDR3 spells CATSRDHTAQHF. DNA for the CDR3: TGTGCCACCAGCAGAGACCATACGGCCCAGCATTTT. The full variable domain, rest sourced from reference TRBV15 and TRBJ1-5, is DAMVIQNPRYQVTQFGKPVTLSCSQTLNHNVMYWYQQKSSQAPKLLFHYYDKDFNNEADTPDNFQSRRPNTSFCFLDIRSPGLGDTAMYLCATSRDHTAQHFGDGTRLSIL.

The chain is built from TRBV4-2 and TRBJ2-2, with 8 nucleotides matching TRBD2. Germline CDR1 is LGHNA and CDR2 is YNFKEQ. The length of the CDR3 is 17 residues. With V trimmed by 1 base and J by 3 bases, 7 bases remained unmatched. The CDR3 DNA is TGTGCCAGCAGCCAAGCTAACCGCGGGAGGCACACCGGGGAGCTGTTTTTT. This gives the protein CASSQANRGRHTGELFF.

The rearrangement uses TRBV28 and TRBJ2-6; D perhaps matches TRBD2 (5 bases). CDR1 is MDHEN and CDR2 is SYDVKM in the germline V gene. CDR3 length: 15 residues. Trimming took 7 bases from V and 0 from J, leaving 10 bases between them. Here the CDR3 reads CASKTGSSGANVLTF. The CDR3 nucleotides read TGTGCCAGCAAAACTGGGAGCTCTGGGGCCAACGTCCTGACTTTC.

The genes are TRBV15 and TRBJ2-7; 8 bases are shared with TRBD2. This CDR3 comprises 18 residues. V trimming: 0 bases; J trimming: 3 bases; junction bases outside the gene matches: 13. Germline V gives CDR1 LNHNV, CDR2 YYDKDF (reference sequence). DNA of the CDR3: TGTGCCACCAGCAGAGATACCAGCGGGGGATCCCGCAGCTACGAGCAGTACTTC. Its protein is CATSRDTSGGSRSYEQYF.

V gene TRBV4-1 combines with J gene TRBJ2-1; 15 bases agree with TRBD2. This CDR3 region has 15 residues. Germline V gene sequence: CDR1 MGHRA, CDR2 YSYEKL. Losses at the gene ends were 7 bases for V and 10 bases for J; bases not matched to a gene: 8. The CDR3 is CASKAGLAGGEEQFF. The CDR3 DNA is TGCGCCAGCAAGGCCGGACTAGCGGGGGGGGAAGAGCAGTTCTTC.

The J gene is TRBJ2-4, the V gene TRBV7-6; D is undetermined. From germline, CDR1 is SGHVS and CDR2 FNYEAQ. V lost 1 base, J lost 0 bases, and 10 bases lay in between. The CDR3 totals 16 residues. The CDR3 loop is CASSLGPDLAKNIQYF. The CDR3 nucleotides are TGTGCCAGCAGCTTAGGTCCAGATCTAGCCAAAAACATTCAGTACTTC.

The chain uses TRBV18 and TRBJ1-2, with D maybe TRBD1 (5 bases). The CDR3 length is 18 residues. The V gene's germline CDR1 is KGHSH and CDR2 LQKENI. Trimming took off 2 bases at V and 4 bases at J, with 23 bases between the two ends. The CDR3 region is CASSPIKVQMGRGYGYTF. For the CDR3, the DNA is TGTGCCAGCTCACCAATTAAGGTCCAGATGGGGAGGGGCTATGGCTACACCTTC.

This chain connects TRBV4-1 to TRBJ1-1; the D is unclear. The V gene lost 4 bases and the J gene lost 7 bases, with 16 bases spanning the gap. The CDR3 runs 14 residues. Germline CDR1 reads MGHRA; CDR2 reads YSYEKL. CDR3 sequence: CASSPAGGFGEAFF. The CDR3 DNA reads as TGCGCCAGCAGCCCCGCGGGTGGGTTCGGTGAAGCTTTCTTT.

A single count supports this clone. Here the CDR3 DNA reads TGTGCCAGCAGTGAAGCGCAAAGGCGATCAAATAATTCACCCCTCCACTTT. Translated, it gives CASSEAQRRSNNSPLHF. The chain combines TRBV6-1 with TRBJ1-6, with D uncertain. Trimming shortened V by 0 bases and J by 5 bases, and 14 bases separated the two germline ends. The CDR3 contains 17 residues. Germline V gives CDR1 MNHNS, CDR2 SASEGT.

This clone occurred a few times. The chain has TRBV28 and TRBJ1-5, with D possibly being TRBD1 (5 bases). Looked up from germline, CDR1 is MDHEN and CDR2 is SYDVKM. V was shortened by 1 base and J by 0 bases, with 16 bases between the two germline ends. CDR3 size: 18 residues. The CDR3 sequence is CASSLYGRDLISNQPQHF. As DNA, the CDR3 is TGTGCCAGCAGTTTATACGGCAGGGATCTAATTAGCAATCAGCCCCAGCATTTT.

The chain employs TRBV5-1 and TRBJ2-7, with D possibly called TRBD1 or TRBD2 (6 bases each). Germline loops: CDR1 SGHRS, CDR2 YFSETQ. The ends were cut back, 5 bases at V and 6 bases at J, with 15 bases in the middle. The CDR3 sequence is 13 residues long. CDR3 bases: TGCGCCAGCAGGCCAGGGGCAGCGGGCGAGCAGTACTTC. Translating it yields CASRPGAAGEQYF.

V usage is TRBV30 and J usage is TRBJ2-3, with 8 nucleotides matching TRBD2. Germline CDR1 is GTSNPN and CDR2 is SVGIG (reference sequence). The CDR3 extends over 16 amino acids. After removal of 3 bases from V and 1 base from J, the junction contained 9 bases not matched to a gene. CDR3 bases: TGTGCCTGGAGACACCCGTGGCGGGGGGGCACAGATACGCAGTATTTT. It specifies CAWRHPWRGGTDTQYF.

The V call is TRBV5-1, the J call TRBJ2-7, with 10 positions matching TRBD2. The CDR3 length is 16 residues. Germline loops: CDR1 SGHRS, CDR2 YFSETQ. The V and J ends lost 5 bases and 3 bases, in that order; junction bases with no gene match: 11. CDR3 bases: TGCGCCAGCAGATTTGTTCCTACTAGCGGGGTCTACGAGCAGTACTTC. It is translated as CASRFVPTSGVYEQYF.

Only one count was recorded for this clone. The rearrangement joins TRBV11-2 to TRBJ2-7; tentative D call: TRBD1 (6 bases). The CDR3 is 13 amino acids. From germline, CDR1 is SGHAT and CDR2 FQNNGV. Trimming removed 5 bases at V and 7 bases at J, with 15 bases between. DNA for the CDR3: TGTGCCAGCAGCGCTCATACAGGGTTGGAGCAGTACTTC. This translates into CASSAHTGLEQYF. Based on the CDR3 plus reference TRBV11-2 and TRBJ2-7, the full variable domain is EAGVAQSPRYKIIEKRQSVAFWCNPISGHATLYWYQQILGQGPKLLIQFQNNGVVDDSQLPKDRFSAERLKGVDSTLKIQPAKLEDSAVYLCASSAHTGLEQYFGPGTRLTVT.

This clone was detected only once. This sequence joins TRBV30 and TRBJ2-1, with no clear D. This CDR3 has 10 residues. V lost 5 bases to trimming and J lost 10 bases, with 9 bases between them. Germline lookup yields CDR1 GTSNPN and CDR2 SVGIG (reference sequence). The CDR3 DNA reads as TGTGCCTGGGCGGCCGGGGAGCAGTTCTTC. Protein: CAWAAGEQFF.

V usage is TRBV18 and J usage is TRBJ2-7, with a tentative D call TRBD2 (6 bases). The ends were cut back, 3 bases at V and 5 bases at J, with 11 bases in the middle. Germline V gene data show CDR1 as KGHSH and CDR2 as LQKENI. This CDR3 is 13 amino acids long. CDR3 region: CASSPRLGHEQYF. The CDR3 DNA reads as TGTGCCAGCTCACCTCGACTAGGTCACGAGCAGTACTTC. Drawing the rest from reference TRBV18 and TRBJ2-7, the complete variable domain is NAGVMQNPRHLVRRRGQEARLRCSPMKGHSHVYWYRQLPEEGLKFMVYLQKENIIDESGMPKERFSAEFPKEGPSILRIQQVVRGDSAAYFCASSPRLGHEQYFGPGTRLTVT.

V is TRBV7-3 and J is TRBJ2-1; D possibly matches TRBD1 or TRBD2 (5 bases each). CDR1 is SGHTA, CDR2 FQGTGA, per germline. With 4 bases removed from V and 9 bases from J, the gap between germline ends came to 19 bases. The CDR3 spans 15 residues. Here the CDR3 DNA reads TGTGCCAGCAGCTCAACCGGGACCGATTCGGCTGAGCAGTTCTTC. It is translated as CASSSTGTDSAEQFF.

The chain carries TRBV5-1 and TRBJ1-1; tentative D call: TRBD1 (5 bases). With 3 bases removed from V and 4 bases from J, the gap between germline ends came to 25 bases. Germline CDR1 and CDR2: SGHRS and YFSETQ. The CDR3 has 18 amino acids. CDR3 residues: CASSSPLGRGFSGTEAFF. CDR3 nucleotides: TGCGCCAGCAGCTCTCCTCTTGGCCGGGGCTTCAGCGGCACTGAAGCTTTCTTT.

The chain has TRBV18 and TRBJ1-3; weak D call: TRBD1 (6 bases). The CDR3 totals 20 residues. Germline V lookup: CDR1 KGHSH, CDR2 LQKENI. Trimming shortened V by 3 bases and J by 4 bases, and 28 bases separated the two germline ends. The DNA for the CDR3 is TGTGCCAGCTCACCTAGGCACGGGACAACCAGTTGGAGGAGAGGAAACACCATATATTTT. This translates into CASSPRHGTTSWRRGNTIYF.

The rearrangement links TRBV27 to TRBJ1-1, with D unclear. Trimming left V 5 bases short and J 5 bases short, with 15 bases between. Germline V gives CDR1 MNHEY, CDR2 SMNVEV (reference sequence). The CDR3 totals 14 residues. The CDR3 loop reads CASSPFGGKTEAFF. In DNA form, the CDR3 reads TGTGCCAGCAGTCCTTTCGGAGGGAAAACTGAAGCTTTCTTT.

This clone was picked up a small number of times. This chain joins TRBV6-5 and TRBJ1-6; D possibly corresponds to TRBD1 (5 bases). V gave up 0 bases and J gave up 4 bases, with 7 bases separating them. This CDR3 region has 15 residues. Per germline, CDR1 MNHEY and CDR2 SVGAGI. The CDR3 DNA is TGTGCCAGCAGTTACTCGACAGCTTATAATTCACCCCTCCACTTT. Protein: CASSYSTAYNSPLHF.

As regards this clone: The junction does not match germline at one end; this may be a read error. This sequence joins TRBV5-6 and TRBJ2-1, with D hard to call. The CDR3 spans 11 residues. Germline V gives CDR1 SGHDT, CDR2 YYEEEE. The CDR3 loop reads CASNLLGEQFF. The CDR3, as DNA: TGTGCCAGCAACTTGCTGGGTGAGCAGTTCTTC.

The V gene is TRBV18, the J gene TRBJ2-7, with a tentative D call TRBD1 (5 bases). The CDR3 extends over 14 amino acids. V dropped 1 base and J dropped 4 bases, with 11 bases sitting between them. Germline assignment: CDR1 KGHSH and CDR2 LQKENI. The CDR3 region has the DNA TGTGCCAGCTCACCACTAGGGGTTCGGTACGAGCAGTACTTC. Its protein is CASSPLGVRYEQYF.

The V and J genes are TRBV29-1 and TRBJ1-4; D call uncertain. CDR1 and CDR2 from the germline V gene are SQVTM and ANQGSEA. This CDR3 spans 13 amino acids. Trimming took off 3 bases at V and 1 base at J, with 6 bases between the two ends. CDR3 sequence (DNA): TGCAGCGTTGAGGAGAGAACTAATGAAAAACTGTTTTTT. The encoded protein is CSVEERTNEKLFF.

J is TRBJ2-1 and V is TRBV16; D unclear. This CDR3 contains 15 residues. Trimming shortened V by 0 bases and J by 4 bases, and 10 bases separated the two germline ends. Germline V CDR1 and CDR2: KGHSY, FQNENV. The CDR3 region has the DNA TGTGCCAGCAGCCAATCGTATTTGCGGTACAATGAGCAGTTCTTC. Protein: CASSQSYLRYNEQFF.

A remark on this clone: The sample carries other DNA sequences with the same CDR3. The chain carries TRBV5-1 and TRBJ2-2; 10 nucleotides align to TRBD2. CDR3 size: 16 residues. Germline V gene data show CDR1 as SGHRS and CDR2 as YFSETQ. The J segment lost 0 bases and the V segment lost 4 bases, leaving 3 bases of the junction unmatched. The CDR3 here is CASSILAGANTGELFF. As DNA, the CDR3 is TGCGCCAGCAGCATCCTAGCGGGGGCGAACACCGGGGAGCTGTTTTTT.

CDR3 nucleotides: TGTGCCAGTGGGGGGGACAGACCCTCTAACTATGGCTACACCTTC. Protein: CASGGDRPSNYGYTF. The chain couples TRBV19 to TRBJ1-2; 7 bases align to TRBD1. Trimming removed 8 bases from V and 0 bases from J; junction bases left unmatched: 9. The CDR3 sequence is 15 residues long. The germline CDR1 and CDR2 sequences are LNHDA and SQIVND (reference sequence). Complete variable domain (other parts from reference TRBV19 and TRBJ1-2): DGGITQSPKYLFRKEGQNVTLSCEQNLNHDAMYWYRQDPGQGLRLIYYSQIVNDFQKGDIAEGYSVSREKKESFPLTVTSAQKNPTAFYLCASGGDRPSNYGYTFGSGTRLTVV.